This section outlines one T cell receptor (beta chain) sequence together with its context. This record comes from a study of T cells after yellow fever vaccination. The V and J ends lost 5 bases and 3 bases respectively, with 14 bases between them. The V gene's germline CDR1 is MNHEY and CDR2 SVGEGT. The CDR3 totals 14 residues. TCRdb independently ran MiXCR on the 5' RACE reads; one entry per CDR3 protein. This table has under 600,000 distinct CDR3 sequences, less than 15% appearing once. The sequencing here drew on PBMCs, taken on the day of the yellow fever booster vaccination. The receptor comes from a man younger than 45 who received the YFV17D yellow fever vaccine. This chain connects TRBV6-2 or TRBV6-3 to TRBJ2-7; possibly TRBD1 or TRBD2 for D (5 bases each). The CDR3 DNA follows: TGTGCCAGCAGTACCGGGACGCCATACTACGAGCAGTACTTC. As protein: CASSTGTPYYEQYF.